This T cell receptor beta chain appears in the sequencing data of a study of cytomegalovirus exposure and HLA in healthy donors. Donors in the study were healthy people who gave bone marrow. In the PCR, 60 Vbeta and 13 Jbeta primers were used. The assay was immunoSEQ multiplex PCR, and TCRdb's table has in-frame clones only and misses some. This table holds some 54,000 clones, 80% found once. Broader study findings: In vitro work confirmed that a few CMV-associated chains recognize CMV antigens.

Per germline, CDR1 SGHTA and CDR2 FQGTGA. The CDR3 is 14 residues long. V was pared by 1 base and J by 3 bases, with 7 bases between. The table lists this clone with a few counts. Its specificity is unknown. Source material: PBMCs. The V gene is TRBV7-3, the J gene TRBJ2-1; D may be TRBD2 (5 bases). This TCR derives from a male donor in good health and CMV-seronegative. CDR3: CASSLIGDYNEQFF. The DNA of the CDR3 is TGTGCCAGCAGCTTAATCGGGGACTACAATGAGCAGTTCTTC.